This T cell receptor (beta chain) was observed in a study of blood T cell repertoires in COVID-19. Study information: Italy, Spain and the United States were the sources of the convalescent and acute COVID-19 samples. T cells, B-cell-depleted T cells, or PBMCs provided the cDNA or gDNA that served as material.

Per the authors' pipeline: Estimates of nucleated cell counts were drawn from the amplification of reference gene primers. Data came from immunoSEQ multiplex PCR; TCRdb stores just in-frame clones and leaves some out. V, J and clone size were drawn from that table, and D and trimming were deduced from the DNA. The table has hundreds of thousands of clones, about 90% seen once. Germline assignment: CDR1 MNHEY and CDR2 SMNVEV (reference sequence). This CDR3 has 15 amino acids. V lost 4 bases, J lost 8 bases, and 6 bases stayed unmatched. Seattle's cohort entered during active infection and was followed longitudinally.

V and J are TRBV27 and TRBJ2-1; 12 bases are a match to TRBD2. This TCR came from a woman in her forties or fifties with COVID-19, enrolled during active disease. The source material was peripheral blood. This CDR3 reads CASSSLAGGKDEQFF. In nucleotides, the CDR3 is TGTGCCAGCAGTTCTCTAGCGGGAGGGAAGGATGAGCAGTTCTTC.